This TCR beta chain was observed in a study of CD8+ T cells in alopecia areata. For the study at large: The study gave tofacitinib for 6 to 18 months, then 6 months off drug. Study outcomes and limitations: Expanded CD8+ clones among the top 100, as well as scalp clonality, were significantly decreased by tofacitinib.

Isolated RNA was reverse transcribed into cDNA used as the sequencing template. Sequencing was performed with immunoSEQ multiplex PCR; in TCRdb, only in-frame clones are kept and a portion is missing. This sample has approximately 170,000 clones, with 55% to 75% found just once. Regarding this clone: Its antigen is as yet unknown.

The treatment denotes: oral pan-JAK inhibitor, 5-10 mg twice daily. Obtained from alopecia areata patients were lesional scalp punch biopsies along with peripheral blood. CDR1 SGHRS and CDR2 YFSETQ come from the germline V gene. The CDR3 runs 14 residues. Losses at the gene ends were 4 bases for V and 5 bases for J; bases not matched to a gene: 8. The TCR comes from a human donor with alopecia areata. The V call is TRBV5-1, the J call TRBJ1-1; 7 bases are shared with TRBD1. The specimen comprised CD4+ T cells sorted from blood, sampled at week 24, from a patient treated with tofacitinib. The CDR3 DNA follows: TGCGCCAGCAGCCAGCTACAGGGGAGGACTGAAGCTTTCTTT. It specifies CASSQLQGRTEAFF.